Below, 18 T cell receptor beta chains from the same sample are listed, as sequenced in a study of identical twins. One entry per CDR3 protein results from TCRdb running MiXCR on the 5' RACE reads. This table has about 530,000 distinct CDR3 sequences, approximately 16% appearing once. The same specimen was also included in a second study, on yellow fever vaccine responses in identical twins.

The material sequenced was CD4+ T cells sorted from blood. These receptors were obtained from a woman between 18 and 29 years old in good health.

This clonotype was seen a handful of times. V and J are TRBV3-1 and TRBJ2-1; TRBD2 matches at 9 bases. V shed 4 bases, J shed 6 bases, and the junction held 7 bases outside the gene matches. The length of the CDR3 is 15 residues. CDR1 and CDR2 from the germline V gene are LGHDT and YNNKEL (reference sequence). CDR3 DNA sequence: TGTGCCAGCAGCCCTCTAGCGGGATCCGGCAATGAGCAGTTCTTC. Translating gives CASSPLAGSGNEQFF.

The J gene is TRBJ2-5, the V gene TRBV6-2 or TRBV6-3, with 8 bases fitting TRBD1. The CDR3 sequence is 15 residues long. The V segment lost 10 bases and the J segment 1 base; nucleotides outside the gene matches: 11. CDR1 is MNHEY, CDR2 SVGEGT, per germline. The DNA for the CDR3 is TGTGCCACGCGAGCAGTAGGGACAGGCCAAGAGACCCAGTACTTC. It codes for CATRAVGTGQETQYF.

This clonotype was counted a few times. This sequence joins TRBV6-1 and TRBJ2-1; D is perhaps TRBD2 (5 bases). V dropped 6 bases and J dropped 3 bases, with 15 bases sitting between them. The CDR3 contains 15 residues. The germline CDR1 and CDR2 sequences are MNHNS and SASEGT. CDR3 sequence reads: CASRDRRAGYNEQFF. The CDR3 nucleotides are TGTGCCAGCAGGGATCGGCGGGCCGGCTACAATGAGCAGTTCTTC.

V usage is TRBV29-1 and J usage is TRBJ2-4, with 8 nucleotides matching TRBD1. The CDR3 length is 14 residues. CDR1 and CDR2 (germline): SQVTM, ANQGSEA. The ends lost 1 base at V and 4 bases at J; junction bases unmatched: 3. CDR3 DNA sequence: TGCAGCGTTGAAGGGACAGGGTCAAAAAACATTCAGTACTTC. It specifies CSVEGTGSKNIQYF.

The chain combines TRBV5-5 with TRBJ2-7; the D is unclear. There are 14 residues in the CDR3. CDR1 is SGHKS and CDR2 is YYEKEE in the germline V gene (reference sequence). Deletions cut 1 base from V and 4 bases from J, with 12 bases between. CDR3 nucleotide sequence: TGTGCCAGCAGCTTGAGCCTCCCCCCTTACGAGCAGTACGTC. Its protein is CASSLSLPPYEQYV.

This clonotype turned up a few times. The rearrangement uses TRBV10-1 and TRBJ2-7; maybe TRBD1 (5 bases). V shed 5 bases and J shed 2 bases, with 10 bases lying between them. The CDR3 runs 13 residues. Germline assignment: CDR1 WNHNN and CDR2 SYGVQD (reference sequence). The CDR3 nucleotides read TGCGCCAGCAGTTATCAGGGAACCTACGAGCAGTACTTC. Its translation: CASSYQGTYEQYF.

A few counts support this clonotype. This sequence joins TRBV20-1 and TRBJ2-2, with TRBD2 matching over 8 bases. CDR1 is DFQATT and CDR2 is SNEGSKA in the germline V gene (reference sequence). Germline trimming cut 3 bases from V and 6 bases from J; bases unmatched to any gene: 6. This CDR3 comprises 14 residues. CDR3 bases: TGCAGTGCTAGTCGGGGGGGAGGGGCCGGGGAGCTGTTTTTT. Its protein product is CSASRGGGAGELFF.

This rearrangement joins TRBV5-5 to TRBJ2-1, with D perhaps assigned TRBD1 or TRBD2 (5 bases each). Trimming left V 4 bases short and J 4 bases short, with 21 bases between. The CDR3 sequence is 17 residues long. In germline, CDR1 is SGHKS, CDR2 YYEKEE (reference sequence). CDR3 amino acids: CASSGGRTGVQYNEQFF. Here the CDR3 DNA reads TGTGCCAGCAGCGGGGGACGGACTGGGGTCCAATACAATGAGCAGTTCTTC.

The sample holds a few counts of this clonotype. This chain connects TRBV11-2 to TRBJ1-2, with D uncertain. Trimming left V 1 base short and J 8 bases short, with 11 bases between. This CDR3 is built from 13 residues. Looked up from germline, CDR1 is SGHAT and CDR2 is FQNNGV. CDR3 nucleotide sequence: TGTGCCAGCAGCTTAGTCCCCCGCGCGGGCTACACCTTC. It codes for CASSLVPRAGYTF.

The sample holds a few counts of this clonotype. The rearrangement links TRBV28 to TRBJ1-1; TRBD1 might be the D (5 bases). Germline V gene lookup returns CDR1 MDHEN and CDR2 SYDVKM. The CDR3 extends over 14 amino acids. Between the trimmed V and J ends, which lost 0 bases and 1 base, there was a span of 6 bases. For the CDR3, the DNA is TGTGCCAGCAGTTTATGGGGGACGAACACTGAAGCTTTCTTT. It is translated as CASSLWGTNTEAFF.

In this sample, this clonotype turned up a few times. The chain carries TRBV20-1 and TRBJ2-1; D is undetermined. CDR3 size: 11 residues. Trimming took 1 base from V and 5 from J, leaving 3 bases between them. CDR1 and CDR2 (germline): DFQATT, SNEGSKA (reference sequence). The CDR3 region has the DNA TGCAGTGCTAGAGTCCACAATGAGCAGTTCTTC. Encoded protein: CSARVHNEQFF.

This clonotype was counted many times. The V gene is TRBV12-3 or TRBV12-4, the J gene TRBJ2-1, with D unresolved. The CDR3 contains 14 residues. V was clipped by 5 bases and J by 9 bases, with 17 bases between them. DNA of the CDR3: TGTGCCAGCAGTCCCGGTGGTAGCTACCTTGAGCAGTTCTTC. Translated, it gives CASSPGGSYLEQFF.

This clonotype has only a few counts. V is TRBV6-5 and J is TRBJ1-1; D unresolved. Germline lookup yields CDR1 MNHEY and CDR2 SVGAGI. Trimming took off 2 bases at V and 6 bases at J, with 13 bases between the two ends. The CDR3 covers 14 residues. The CDR3 protein is CASSYGSITSEAFF. CDR3 coding DNA: TGTGCCAGCAGTTACGGTTCTATTACTTCTGAAGCTTTCTTT.

The chain combines TRBV11-2 with TRBJ1-1; D remains unclear. The germline V gene has CDR1 SGHAT and CDR2 FQNNGV. V lost 3 bases, J lost 4 bases, and 21 bases lay in between. The CDR3 contains 17 residues. The CDR3 is CASSFTGALLGGTEAFF. DNA for the CDR3: TGTGCCAGCAGCTTCACTGGCGCCCTCTTGGGTGGCACTGAAGCTTTCTTT.

V gene TRBV20-1 combines with J gene TRBJ1-5; D is perhaps TRBD1 (5 bases). The V gene lost 4 bases and the J gene lost 2 bases, with 6 bases spanning the gap. From germline, CDR1 is DFQATT and CDR2 SNEGSKA (reference sequence). The CDR3 totals 12 residues. The CDR3 loop is CSAIQGNQPQHF. The DNA of the CDR3 is TGCAGTGCTATACAGGGCAATCAGCCCCAGCATTTT.

This chain uses TRBV28 with TRBJ2-1; TRBD2 is a possible D gene (5 bases). The CDR3 is 15 amino acids. Germline lookup yields CDR1 MDHEN and CDR2 SYDVKM. V gave up 0 bases and J gave up 3 bases, with 9 bases separating them. The CDR3 protein is CASSLWVAGYNEQFF. Here the CDR3 DNA reads TGTGCCAGCAGTTTATGGGTTGCGGGCTACAATGAGCAGTTCTTC.

The gene calls are TRBV3-1 and TRBJ2-1; D may be TRBD2 (6 bases). Germline CDR1 and CDR2: LGHDT and YNNKEL (reference sequence). This CDR3 contains 13 residues. V was cut by 6 bases and J by 9 bases, with 15 bases left in between. The CDR3 here is CASRIRAGGEQFF. The CDR3 bases are TGTGCCAGCAGGATTAGGGCCGGGGGTGAGCAGTTCTTC.

This clonotype was recorded a few times. The chain couples TRBV7-8 to TRBJ1-5; D perhaps matches TRBD1 (5 bases). CDR3 length: 15 residues. With 6 bases removed from V and 4 bases from J, the gap between germline ends came to 16 bases. Germline values: CDR1 SGHVS, CDR2 FQNEAQ. This CDR3 is CASRRAGGGNQPQHF. The CDR3 DNA reads as TGTGCCAGCAGGAGGGCTGGGGGAGGGAATCAGCCCCAGCATTTT. Based on the CDR3 plus reference TRBV7-8 and TRBJ1-5, the full variable domain is GAGVSQSPRYKVAKRGQDVALRCDPISGHVSLFWYQQALGQGPEFLTYFQNEAQLDKSGLPSDRFFAERPEGSVSTLKIQRTQQEDSAVYLCASRRAGGGNQPQHFGDGTRLSIL.